These 32 T cell receptor beta chains originate from one sample sequenced in a study of blood T cell repertoires in COVID-19. Some clones are missing from TCRdb's copy, which holds only in-frame ones; the method was immunoSEQ multiplex PCR. The sample lists roughly 87,000 clones; approximately 89% were seen once. Sequencing used peripheral blood. The source of these receptors is a man aged 60 to 69 with acute or convalescent COVID-19.

V usage is TRBV5-1 and J usage is TRBJ1-1; unclear D gene. Germline assignment: CDR1 SGHRS and CDR2 YFSETQ. V was clipped by 0 bases and J by 3 bases, with 6 bases between them. The CDR3 is 13 amino acids. CDR3 nucleotide sequence: TGCGCCAGCAGCTTGGTAGCAGACACTGAAGCTTTCTTT. The encoded protein is CASSLVADTEAFF.

The V call is TRBV3-1 (or the pseudogene TRBV3-2), the J call TRBJ1-4; TRBD1 agrees at 8 bases. Per the germline V gene, CDR1 is LGHDT and CDR2 is YNNKEL (reference sequence). Losses at the gene ends were 4 bases for V and 2 bases for J; bases not matched to a gene: 6. The CDR3 sequence is 16 residues long. CDR3 sequence reads: CASSLGQGGTNEKLFF. The CDR3 DNA sequence: TGTGCCAGCAGCCTCGGACAGGGAGGGACTAATGAAAAACTGTTTTTT.

This chain connects TRBV27 to TRBJ1-1; D not certain. CDR3 size: 15 residues. Between the trimmed V and J ends, which lost 8 bases and 5 bases, there was a span of 21 bases. The germline V gene encodes CDR1 MNHEY and CDR2 SMNVEV (reference sequence). For the CDR3, the DNA is TGTGCCAGCCGTTATATGGGTCGGGGAGGGACTGAAGCTTTCTTT. It translates to CASRYMGRGGTEAFF.

The genes are TRBV5-1 and TRBJ2-7; no definite D call. This CDR3 is built from 15 residues. Trimming cost V 0 bases and J 2 bases, with 12 bases left between them. The V gene's germline CDR1 is SGHRS and CDR2 YFSETQ. In DNA, the CDR3 is TGCGCCAGCAGCTTGGAAGAAGTGGCCACCTACGAGCAGTACTTC. Translated, it gives CASSLEEVATYEQYF.

The rearrangement links TRBV7-9 to TRBJ1-2; 8 positions agree with TRBD1. CDR1 is SEHNR, CDR2 FQNEAQ, per germline (reference sequence). This CDR3 contains 15 residues. J was trimmed by 8 bases and V by 1 base; bases with no gene match: 9. The CDR3 DNA follows: TGTGCCAGCAGCTTAGTAGACAGGGGAATGGAGGGCTACACCTTC. Translated, it gives CASSLVDRGMEGYTF.

This chain uses TRBV5-1 with TRBJ2-2; 13 bases are shared with TRBD2. Trimming cost V 3 bases and J 0 bases; bases outside gene matches: 5. CDR1 and CDR2 (germline): SGHRS, YFSETQ. This CDR3 comprises 18 residues. The CDR3: CASSSSTSGGPNTGELFF. CDR3 sequence (DNA): TGCGCCAGCAGCTCGTCGACTAGCGGGGGGCCGAACACCGGGGAGCTGTTTTTT.

For the CDR3, the DNA is TGCGCCAGCAGCTTCTGGCAGGGCCGTGCTGGGGCCAACGTCCTGACTTTC. Translation: CASSFWQGRAGANVLTF. This chain links TRBV5-1 with TRBJ2-6; TRBD1 is a possible D gene (5 bases). Looked up from germline, CDR1 is SGHRS and CDR2 is YFSETQ. The CDR3 runs 17 residues. Trimming took off 2 bases at V and 2 bases at J, with 14 bases between the two ends.

The sample holds a few counts of this clone. The rearrangement uses TRBV12-3 or TRBV12-4 and TRBJ1-1, with D perhaps matching TRBD1 (5 bases). The CDR3 length is 12 residues. V was cut by 5 bases and J by 5 bases, with 9 bases left in between. CDR3 nucleotide sequence: TGTGCCAGCAGTAGGGGTTGGACTGAAGCTTTCTTT. This translates into CASSRGWTEAFF.

This clone showed up just a few times. This sequence joins TRBV19 and TRBJ1-3, with 9 bases lining up with TRBD1. CDR1 is LNHDA and CDR2 is SQIVND in the germline V gene (reference sequence). J was trimmed by 2 bases and V by 5 bases; bases with no gene match: 4. The CDR3 is made up of 15 amino acids. The CDR3 region is CASSDRGAAGNTIYF. CDR3 DNA: TGTGCCAGTAGTGACAGGGGGGCTGCTGGAAACACCATATATTTT.

The genes are TRBV19 and TRBJ2-3; 10 bases align to TRBD1. V lost 6 bases to trimming and J lost 3 bases; unmatched junction nucleotides: 6. Germline CDR1 reads LNHDA; CDR2 reads SQIVND (reference sequence). The CDR3 runs to 15 residues. CDR3 residues: CASSTTGGRTDTQYF. CDR3 sequence (DNA): TGTGCCAGTAGCACGACAGGGGGCAGGACAGATACGCAGTATTTT.

This rearrangement joins TRBV3-1 (or the pseudogene TRBV3-2) to TRBJ1-1; no definite D call. Trimming removed 1 base at V and 3 bases at J, with 9 bases between. The CDR3 runs 14 residues. Germline V gene data show CDR1 as LGHDT and CDR2 as YNNKEL (reference sequence). This CDR3 reads CASSQGGWDTEAFF. The DNA for the CDR3 is TGTGCCAGCAGCCAAGGAGGTTGGGACACTGAAGCTTTCTTT.

This clone was recorded a few times. This chain links TRBV9 with TRBJ2-2; 9 nucleotides align to TRBD2. The germline V gene has CDR1 SGDLS and CDR2 YYNGEE. Germline trimming cut 1 base from V and 8 bases from J; bases unmatched to any gene: 6. The CDR3 extends over 15 amino acids. The CDR3 here is CASSVLAGGPGELFF. The CDR3 region has the DNA TGTGCCAGCAGCGTACTTGCGGGAGGGCCAGGGGAGCTGTTTTTT.

The chain combines TRBV24-1 with TRBJ2-1, with 8 bases lining up with TRBD1. The trim removed 3 bases at V and 5 bases at J, leaving 8 bases unmatched. The CDR3 runs to 16 residues. Germline V gene sequence: CDR1 KGHDR, CDR2 SFDVKD. This CDR3 is CATSDGRDRWNNEQFF. CDR3 sequence (DNA): TGTGCCACCAGTGATGGCCGGGACAGGTGGAACAATGAGCAGTTCTTC.

The J gene is TRBJ2-7, the V gene TRBV2, with 12 nucleotides matching TRBD2. J gave up 4 bases and V 7 bases, and 5 bases lay outside the gene matches. From germline, CDR1 is SNHLY and CDR2 FYNNEI. The CDR3 has 14 residues. The CDR3 loop is CASTPTSGGYEQYF. The CDR3 coding sequence is TGTGCCAGCACCCCGACTAGCGGGGGATACGAGCAGTACTTC.

J is TRBJ1-4 and V is TRBV18; D is uncertain. Per germline, CDR1 KGHSH and CDR2 LQKENI. Trimming took off 3 bases at V and 8 bases at J, with 10 bases between the two ends. The CDR3 spans 13 residues. For the CDR3, the DNA is TGTGCCAGCTCACCGAGTGCGGGAGAAAAACTGTTTTTT. This encodes CASSPSAGEKLFF.

This clone was counted only a few times. The J gene is TRBJ2-7, the V gene TRBV6-5, with TRBD2 identical over 9 bases. Trimming at V came to 2 bases and at J to 3 bases, leaving 2 bases not matched to a gene. The CDR3 spans 14 residues. The V gene's germline CDR1 is MNHEY and CDR2 SVGAGI. The CDR3 DNA reads TGTGCCAGCAGTTACGGGACTAGCAACTACGAGCAGTACTTC. It is translated as CASSYGTSNYEQYF.

The chain has TRBV4-1 and TRBJ1-3, with D unclear. Germline loops: CDR1 MGHRA, CDR2 YSYEKL. Trimming shortened V by 3 bases and J by 4 bases, and 16 bases separated the two germline ends. This CDR3 has 16 residues. CDR3 sequence: CASSQPLGGPGNTIYF. DNA for the CDR3: TGCGCCAGCAGCCAGCCACTGGGAGGGCCAGGAAACACCATATATTTT.

This clone has only one observation. The chain couples TRBV27 to TRBJ2-7; D may be TRBD1 (5 bases). CDR3 length: 16 residues. Germline V lookup: CDR1 MNHEY, CDR2 SMNVEV (reference sequence). Trimming shortened V by 5 bases and J by 3 bases, and 20 bases separated the two germline ends. CDR3 sequence reads: CASSTRSSGSNYEQYF. DNA of the CDR3: TGTGCCAGCAGTACTCGATCGTCAGGGTCCAACTACGAGCAGTACTTC.

This chain links TRBV10-3 with TRBJ1-3; D not resolved. V dropped 3 bases and J dropped 0 bases, with 3 bases sitting between them. CDR3 size: 13 residues. CDR1 is ENHRY and CDR2 is SYGVKD in the germline V gene. The CDR3 region has the DNA TGTGCCATCAGTGACATCTCTGGAAACACCATATATTTT. Translation: CAISDISGNTIYF.

The CDR3 loop is CASSEQGQNYEQYF. The DNA of the CDR3 is TGTGCCAGCAGTGAGCAGGGACAGAACTACGAGCAGTACTTC. The chain joins TRBV6-1 to TRBJ2-7, with 7 positions matching TRBD1. CDR3 length: 14 residues. Germline V gene lookup returns CDR1 MNHNS and CDR2 SASEGT. The trim removed 3 bases at V and 3 bases at J, leaving 5 bases unmatched.

V usage is TRBV7-9 and J usage is TRBJ2-2; 7 bases align to TRBD1. CDR1 and CDR2 from the germline V gene are SEHNR and FQNEAQ (reference sequence). The CDR3 sequence is 18 residues long. V was pared by 5 bases and J by 0 bases, with 12 bases of the junction left unmatched. The CDR3 protein is CASSAVWDSLTNTGELFF. CDR3 sequence (DNA): TGTGCCAGCAGCGCGGTGTGGGACAGCCTAACGAACACCGGGGAGCTGTTTTTT.

The chain combines TRBV30 with TRBJ2-3; D not resolved. The V gene's germline CDR1 is GTSNPN and CDR2 SVGIG (reference sequence). The CDR3 length is 16 residues. V lost 3 bases and J 6 bases, leaving 22 bases between the germline ends. In nucleotides, the CDR3 is TGTGCCTGGAGCCCCGGCCGGCCCCCGGCGGCTGATACGCAGTATTTT. As protein: CAWSPGRPPAADTQYF. The whole variable domain, filled in from reference TRBV30 and TRBJ2-3, reads SQTIHQWPATLVQPVGSPLSLECTVEGTSNPNLYWYRQAAGRGLQLLFYSVGIGQISSEVPQNLSASRPQDRQFILSSKKLLLSDSGFYLCAWSPGRPPAADTQYFGPGTRLTVL.

The chain couples TRBV10-3 to TRBJ1-2; TRBD1 aligns across 8 bases. Per germline, CDR1 ENHRY and CDR2 SYGVKD. With V trimmed by 10 bases and J by 6 bases, 13 bases remained unmatched. CDR3 length: 14 residues. CDR3 sequence reads: CATRAGGEMDGYTF. The CDR3 DNA reads as TGTGCCACTAGGGCAGGGGGCGAAATGGATGGCTACACCTTC.

The CDR3 DNA reads TGTGCCAGCAGAGAACTAGCGTTGAACACCGGGGAGCTGTTTTTT. It codes for CASRELALNTGELFF. The rearrangement links TRBV5-5 to TRBJ2-2, with 7 bases fitting TRBD2. The V and J ends lost 5 bases and 1 base, in that order; junction bases with no gene match: 5. Germline V gene sequence: CDR1 SGHKS, CDR2 YYEKEE (reference sequence). CDR3 size: 15 residues.

The rearrangement links TRBV5-1 to TRBJ2-7; a possible D gene is TRBD1 (5 bases). The CDR3 length is 14 residues. The V end was cut by 4 bases, the J end by 7 bases, with 18 bases between. CDR1 SGHRS and CDR2 YFSETQ come from the germline V gene. The CDR3 here is CASSLNQGSGEQYF. Here the CDR3 DNA reads TGCGCCAGCAGCCTAAACCAGGGCTCCGGGGAGCAGTACTTC.

The CDR3 DNA sequence: TGTGCCAGCAGGCTGGAACCGACTAGCGGGTTCAATGAGCAGTTCTTC. It is translated as CASRLEPTSGFNEQFF. The chain is built from TRBV5-4 and TRBJ2-1; 10 nucleotides agree with TRBD2. Germline-derived CDR1 and CDR2 are SGHNT and YYREEE (reference sequence). V shed 5 bases and J 6 bases; nucleotides not matched to a gene: 11. The CDR3 has 16 amino acids.

This clone occurred a few times. V gene TRBV10-3 combines with J gene TRBJ1-5, with TRBD1 as a possible D gene (6 bases). The CDR3 length is 13 residues. Germline V gene data show CDR1 as ENHRY and CDR2 as SYGVKD. V was clipped by 7 bases and J by 2 bases, with 9 bases between them. The CDR3 region is CAIKAGGNQPQHF. The CDR3 nucleotides read TGTGCCATCAAGGCAGGGGGCAATCAGCCCCAGCATTTT.

The CDR3 reads CASSWNTGIANTGELFF. The CDR3 DNA follows: TGTGCCAGCAGCTGGAACACAGGCATCGCGAACACCGGGGAGCTGTTTTTT. The chain uses TRBV5-6 and TRBJ2-2; D perhaps matches TRBD1 (5 bases). Trimming left V 3 bases short and J 0 bases short, with 15 bases between. The CDR3 is 17 amino acids. Germline V gene lookup returns CDR1 SGHDT and CDR2 YYEEEE.

The chain has TRBV6-2 or TRBV6-3 and TRBJ1-1; maybe TRBD1 (5 bases). Trimming took off 2 bases at V and 12 bases at J, with 19 bases between the two ends. CDR3 length: 14 amino acids. The V gene's germline CDR1 is MNHEY and CDR2 SVGEGT. This CDR3 is CASSYPRLGEGPFF. CDR3 coding DNA: TGTGCCAGCAGTTACCCCCGGCTGGGGGAGGGACCTTTCTTT.

The CDR3 DNA is TGTGCCTGGAGTCGAACTAGCTCTGGGGCCAACGTCCTGACTTTC. This sequence encodes CAWSRTSSGANVLTF. The V and J genes are TRBV30 and TRBJ2-6, with a weak D call TRBD2 (5 bases). V lost 2 bases and J lost 0, with 8 bases in between. The length of the CDR3 is 15 residues. The germline V gene has CDR1 GTSNPN and CDR2 SVGIG (reference sequence).

In its sample, this clone was seen once. The J gene is TRBJ2-1, the V gene TRBV19, with TRBD1 matching over 10 bases. From germline, CDR1 is LNHDA and CDR2 SQIVND (reference sequence). This CDR3 contains 16 residues. V lost 3 bases to trimming and J lost 2 bases; unmatched junction nucleotides: 4. The CDR3 DNA sequence: TGTGCCAGTAGTATCTTGGGACAGGGGACCTACAATGAGCAGTTCTTC. It is translated as CASSILGQGTYNEQFF.

This sequence joins TRBV5-1 and TRBJ2-2; no firm D call. CDR1 and CDR2 (germline): SGHRS, YFSETQ. The CDR3 is made up of 13 amino acids. V was cut by 0 bases and J by 3 bases, with 3 bases left in between. The CDR3 region is CASSLADTGELFF. The CDR3, as DNA: TGCGCCAGCAGCTTGGCAGACACCGGGGAGCTGTTTTTT.